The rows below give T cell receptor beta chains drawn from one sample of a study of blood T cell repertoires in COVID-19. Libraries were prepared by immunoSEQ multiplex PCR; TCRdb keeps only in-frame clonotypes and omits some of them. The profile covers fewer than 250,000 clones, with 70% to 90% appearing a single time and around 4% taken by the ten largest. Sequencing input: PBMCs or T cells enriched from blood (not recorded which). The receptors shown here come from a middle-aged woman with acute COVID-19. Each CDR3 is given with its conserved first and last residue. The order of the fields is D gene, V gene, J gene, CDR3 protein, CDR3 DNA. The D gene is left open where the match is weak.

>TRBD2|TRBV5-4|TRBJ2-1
CASTTSAGGPREEQFF
TGTGCCAGCACCACGTCCGCGGGAGGGCCAAGGGAGGAGCAGTTCTTC
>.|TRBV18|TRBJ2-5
CASSTPRTGETQYF
TGTGCCAGCTCAACCCCCAGAACAGGAGAGACCCAGTACTTC
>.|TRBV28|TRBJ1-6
CASSPLGGAHSPLHF
TGTGCCAGCAGTCCGCTAGGGGGGGCTCATTCACCCCTCCACTTT
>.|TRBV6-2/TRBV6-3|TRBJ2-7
CASSEGGAALEQYF
TGTGCCAGCAGTGAGGGGGGGGCAGCTTTGGAGCAGTACTTC
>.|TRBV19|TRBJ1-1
CASSIGGRDWNTEAFF
TGTGCCAGTAGTATCGGGGGGCGGGATTGGAACACTGAAGCTTTCTTT
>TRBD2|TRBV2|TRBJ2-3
CASRSQAGAADTQYF
TGTGCCAGCCGATCCCAAGCGGGAGCCGCAGATACGCAGTATTTT
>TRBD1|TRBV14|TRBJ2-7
CASSQFRDRGEEQYF
TGTGCCAGCAGCCAGTTCCGGGACAGGGGGGAGGAGCAGTACTTC
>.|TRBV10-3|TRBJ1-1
CAISASGGRNTEAFF
TGTGCCATCAGTGCCTCCGGGGGGAGGAACACTGAAGCTTTCTTT
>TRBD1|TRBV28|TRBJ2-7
CASSMTGPTTSYEQYF
TGTGCCAGCAGCATGACAGGGCCGACAACCTCCTACGAGCAGTACTTC
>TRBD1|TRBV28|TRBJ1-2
CASGTAGGNYGYTF
TGTGCCTCCGGTACGGCAGGGGGTAACTATGGCTACACCTTC
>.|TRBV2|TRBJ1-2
CASNPDGGYGYTF
TGTGCCAGCAATCCCGACGGAGGCTATGGCTACACCTTC
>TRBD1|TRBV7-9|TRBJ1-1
CASSSTGERVTEAFF
TGTGCCAGCAGCTCGACAGGGGAGAGGGTCACTGAAGCTTTCTTT
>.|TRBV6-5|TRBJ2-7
CASSYSGSPRGYEQYF
TGTGCCAGCAGTTACTCTGGGTCTCCCAGGGGATACGAGCAGTACTTC
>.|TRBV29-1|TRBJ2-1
CSVVPREFVNEQFF
TGCAGCGTTGTTCCGAGGGAGTTCGTCAATGAGCAGTTCTTC